These T cell receptor beta chains were read from a single sample in a study of CD8+ T cells in alopecia areata. Repertoires were generated with immunoSEQ multiplex PCR, while TCRdb's copy carries only in-frame clones and drops some. This sample carries 160,000 or so clones, around 55% of them seen once, and the ten largest clones take 15% to 20%. The sample was CD8+ T cells sorted from blood, taken at week 0. The receptors were sampled from a human donor with alopecia areata. Each CDR3 is given with its conserved first and last residue. A D gene is named only where the DNA matches it firmly. The size field is filled for only some rows; it gives once, few, many or a size class.

J | size | V | D | CDR3 | DNA
TRBJ2-1 | - | TRBV6-6 | TRBD1 | CASSYSGQLNEQFF | TGTGCCAGCAGTTACTCGGGACAGCTGAATGAGCAGTTCTTC
TRBJ1-1 | few | TRBV30 | - | CAYTRGEAFF | TGTGCCTATACACGGGGTGAAGCTTTCTTT
TRBJ2-1 | - | TRBV30 | TRBD1 | CAWSVGTADNEQFF | TGTGCCTGGAGTGTCGGGACAGCTGACAATGAGCAGTTCTTC
TRBJ2-7 | - | TRBV29-1 | TRBD1 | CSVEVRDRGYEQYF | TGCAGCGTTGAAGTCCGGGACAGGGGATACGAGCAGTACTTC
TRBJ1-2 | few | TRBV29-1 | - | CSVDGSVTNYGYTF | TGCAGCGTTGACGGGAGTGTAACGAACTATGGCTACACCTTC
TRBJ1-2 | - | TRBV25-1 | - | CASKGGYGYTF | TGTGCCAGCAAAGGGGGGTATGGCTACACCTTC
TRBJ2-3 | - | TRBV5-1 | - | CASSLEPARAQYF | TGCGCCAGCAGCTTGGAACCAGCGAGGGCGCAGTATTTT
TRBJ2-6 | once | TRBV4-1 | - | CASSHDSGANVLTF | TGCGCCAGCAGCCATGACTCTGGGGCCAACGTCCTGACTTTC
TRBJ1-2 | - | TRBV29-1 | - | CSVVPPEVYGYTF | TGCAGCGTTGTCCCCCCCGAGGTGTATGGCTACACCTTC
TRBJ1-2 | few | TRBV28 | - | CASSFSRAGNGYTF | TGTGCCAGCAGTTTCAGTCGGGCAGGCAATGGCTACACCTTC
TRBJ1-1 | - | TRBV5-1 | TRBD1 | CASSLAAGGLNTEAFF | TGCGCCAGCAGCTTAGCGGCAGGGGGCCTGAACACTGAAGCTTTCTTT
TRBJ1-2 | - | TRBV30 | - | CAWSDGTAAGGYTF | TGTGCCTGGAGTGATGGGACCGCGGCGGGGGGCTACACCTTC
TRBJ1-2 | few | TRBV29-1 | - | CSAPRIGGYTF | TGCAGCGCCCCGAGGATCGGGGGCTACACCTTC
TRBJ2-3 | few | TRBV29-1 | - | CSVGPGGGTDTQYF | TGCAGCGTCGGGCCAGGCGGCGGCACAGATACGCAGTATTTT
TRBJ1-2 | - | TRBV27 | - | CASSSHHPGIYGYTF | TGTGCCAGCAGTTCGCATCACCCTGGGATCTATGGCTACACCTTC
TRBJ1-4 | - | TRBV13 | - | CASMVKGNEKLFF | TGTGCCAGCATGGTCAAGGGGAATGAAAAACTGTTTTTT
TRBJ2-6 | - | TRBV27 | - | CASTTRGESGANVLTF | TGTGCCAGCACCACGAGAGGGGAATCTGGGGCCAACGTCCTGACTTTC
TRBJ1-1 | - | TRBV5-4 | - | CASSPAGSDEAFF | TGTGCCAGCAGCCCGGCGGGGTCAGATGAAGCTTTCTTT
TRBJ1-1 | - | TRBV27 | - | CASTTRGSTEAFF | TGTGCCAGCACCACTCGGGGGTCGACGGAAGCTTTCTTT
TRBJ2-1 | - | TRBV5-8 | - | CASSLGLSDERDNEQFF | TGTGCCAGCAGCTTGGGCCTTAGCGACGAGAGGGACAATGAGCAGTTCTTC
TRBJ2-7 | - | TRBV16 | - | CASSQFLQGFEQYF | TGTGCCAGCAGCCAATTCCTTCAGGGGTTCGAGCAGTACTTC
TRBJ2-7 | - | TRBV15 | TRBD2 | CATSREGGGYEQYF | TGTGCCACCAGCAGAGAAGGCGGGGGGTACGAGCAGTACTTC
TRBJ2-1 | - | TRBV15 | TRBD1 | CATSRDRNYNEQFF | TGTGCCACCAGCCGGGACAGAAACTACAATGAGCAGTTCTTC
TRBJ2-5 | - | TRBV29-1 | - | CSVETGRETQYF | TGCAGCGTTGAGACAGGCCGAGAGACCCAGTACTTC
TRBJ2-7 | - | TRBV30 | - | CAWRVGFEQYF | TGTGCCTGGAGGGTTGGCTTCGAGCAGTACTTC
TRBJ1-1 | few | TRBV30 | - | CAWSVGAMNTEAFF | TGTGCCTGGAGTGTCGGAGCCATGAACACTGAAGCTTTCTTT
TRBJ2-7 | - | TRBV19 | TRBD1 | CASTHTHRGSYEQYF | TGTGCCAGTACCCATACGCACAGGGGGTCCTACGAGCAGTACTTC
TRBJ1-1 | - | TRBV5-6 | - | CASSLTVSPRTIAAFF | TGTGCCAGCAGCTTGACAGTCTCTCCTCGTACAATCGCGGCTTTCTTT
TRBJ1-6 | - | TRBV25-1 | - | CASRWSSDNSPLHF | TGTGCCAGCAGATGGTCATCCGATAATTCACCCCTCCACTTT
TRBJ2-1 | - | TRBV9 | - | CASSLPRDEQFF | TGTGCCAGCAGCCTTCCTCGGGATGAGCAGTTCTTC
TRBJ1-2 | - | TRBV29-1 | - | CSVGTGANYGYTF | TGCAGCGTTGGAACAGGAGCTAACTATGGCTACACCTTC
TRBJ2-2 | many | TRBV6-1 | TRBD2 | CASSEASGGAGELFF | TGTGCCAGCAGTGAAGCTAGCGGGGGGGCCGGGGAGCTGTTTTTT
TRBJ2-4 | - | TRBV29-1 | TRBD1 | CSARTGEGAKNIQYF | TGCAGCGCCCGGACAGGGGAAGGAGCCAAAAACATTCAGTACTTC
TRBJ2-7 | - | TRBV29-1 | TRBD1 | CSVDPGQGSGEQYF | TGCAGCGTGGACCCGGGACAGGGGTCGGGGGAGCAGTACTTC
TRBJ2-1 | - | TRBV5-4 | - | CASMRGGNEQFF | TGTGCCAGCATGCGGGGTGGGAATGAGCAGTTCTTC
TRBJ2-1 | few | TRBV27 | - | CASSHNEQFF | TGTGCCAGCAGCCACAATGAGCAGTTCTTC
TRBJ2-1 | medium-sized | TRBV14 | - | CASSPGTHNEQFF | TGTGCCAGCAGCCCGGGGACGCACAATGAGCAGTTCTTC
TRBJ2-7 | - | TRBV10-2 | - | CASSEDRTYEQYF | TGCGCCAGCAGTGAGGACAGGACCTACGAGCAGTACTTC
TRBJ1-5 | few | TRBV18 | - | CASSALRPSRNQPQHF | TGTGCCAGCTCGGCGCTCAGGCCGAGTCGCAATCAGCCCCAGCATTTT
TRBJ2-5 | - | TRBV5-8 | - | CASSLAGPEQETQYF | TGTGCCAGCAGCTTGGCGGGACCGGAGCAAGAGACCCAGTACTTC
TRBJ2-2 | - | TRBV29-1 | TRBD1 | CSARTGNTGELFF | TGCAGCGCTCGGACAGGGAACACCGGGGAGCTGTTTTTT
TRBJ2-7 | few | TRBV4-1 | - | CASSQVGVTYEQYF | TGCGCCAGCAGCCAAGTGGGGGTAACCTACGAGCAGTACTTC
TRBJ1-6 | - | TRBV30 | - | CAWSVSGGGSPLHF | TGTGCCTGGAGTGTCTCAGGCGGTGGTTCACCCCTCCACTTT
TRBJ1-2 | few | TRBV7-9 | - | CASSLGGGYTF | TGTGCCAGCAGCTTAGGAGGAGGCTACACCTTC
TRBJ2-5 | - | TRBV30 | TRBD1 | CAWSTWTGKETQYF | TGTGCCTGGAGTACCTGGACAGGGAAAGAGACCCAGTACTTC
TRBJ2-1 | - | TRBV4-3 | - | CASSQVGPGHEQFF | TGCGCCAGCAGCCAAGTGGGCCCGGGACATGAGCAGTTCTTC
TRBJ1-2 | - | TRBV14 | - | CASSQDRRGTDGGYTF | TGTGCCAGCAGCCAAGATCGAAGAGGAACAGATGGTGGCTACACCTTC
TRBJ1-5 | few | TRBV6-6 | - | CASSYSPGINQPQHF | TGTGCCAGCAGTTACTCGCCCGGGATCAATCAGCCCCAGCATTTT
TRBJ2-7 | - | TRBV4-1 | - | CASSQVIGAYEQYF | TGCGCCAGCAGCCAAGTAATCGGGGCCTACGAGCAGTACTTC
TRBJ2-3 | - | TRBV29-1 | - | CSVTGEITDTQYF | TGCAGCGTTACGGGGGAGATCACAGATACGCAGTATTTT
TRBJ2-1 | - | TRBV27 | TRBD2 | CASSLPGGNEQFF | TGTGCCAGCAGTTTGCCGGGGGGAAATGAGCAGTTCTTC
TRBJ2-2 | few | TRBV19 | - | CASSMQGPGELFF | TGTGCCAGTAGTATGCAGGGTCCCGGGGAGCTGTTTTTT
TRBJ2-7 | - | TRBV30 | - | CAWSVGQGDEQYF | TGTGCCTGGAGTGTAGGGCAGGGAGACGAGCAGTACTTC
TRBJ1-1 | - | TRBV7-6 | - | CASSLDSETGMNTEAFF | TGTGCCAGCAGCTTAGATAGCGAAACAGGGATGAACACTGAAGCTTTCTTT
TRBJ2-3 | few | TRBV5-4 | - | CASGTEAVNTDTQYF | TGTGCCAGTGGCACCGAGGCGGTGAACACAGATACGCAGTATTTT
TRBJ2-5 | - | TRBV19 | - | CASRRSWRRDALQETQYF | TGTGCCAGTAGACGCTCGTGGAGACGCGACGCACTCCAAGAGACCCAGTACTTC